These 21 T cell receptor beta chains share one sample of origin, sequenced in a study of T cell changes during pregnancy in multiple sclerosis. Sequencing used immunoSEQ multiplex PCR; TCRdb keeps in-frame clones, though not all of them. This table holds approximately 31,000 clones, around nine tenths found once. The sequences come from CD8+ T cells from peripheral blood mononuclear cells, collected in the second trimester of pregnancy. Every receptor here comes from a female donor with multiple sclerosis, enrolled in a pregnancy study.

V usage is TRBV7-9 and J usage is TRBJ1-5; no definite D call. The CDR3 contains 15 residues. The V gene lost 2 bases and the J gene lost 8 bases, with 16 bases spanning the gap. In germline, CDR1 is SEHNR, CDR2 FQNEAQ (reference sequence). The CDR3, as DNA: TGTGCCAGCAGCTTATGGCCGACAATGGATGAGCCCCAGCATTTT. This codes for CASSLWPTMDEPQHF.

This CDR3 reads CASSLARTGSSYEQYF. The CDR3 DNA reads as TGCGCCAGCAGCTTGGCCCGGACTGGAAGCTCCTACGAGCAGTACTTC. The rearrangement joins TRBV5-1 to TRBJ2-7; possibly TRBD2 for D (5 bases). The germline V and J ends were trimmed by 0 bases and 0 bases, with 13 bases remaining between them. Germline CDR1 reads SGHRS; CDR2 reads YFSETQ. CDR3 length: 16 residues.

The chain has TRBV29-1 and TRBJ1-2; TRBD1 agrees at 9 bases. Germline V lookup: CDR1 SQVTM, CDR2 ANQGSEA. V lost 7 bases, J lost 11 bases, and 20 bases stayed unmatched. This CDR3 has 15 residues. The CDR3 DNA reads TGCAGCGCCTACTCAATTTCCGGGACAGGGCGTGGATACACCTTC. This encodes CSAYSISGTGRGYTF.

The chain employs TRBV7-9 and TRBJ2-3; 10 positions match TRBD1. The CDR3 extends over 17 amino acids. Per germline, CDR1 SEHNR and CDR2 FQNEAQ (reference sequence). Trimming cost V 5 bases and J 3 bases; bases outside gene matches: 11. The CDR3 spells CASSAVPGQGLTDTQYF. The CDR3 DNA reads TGTGCCAGCAGCGCCGTCCCGGGACAGGGGCTGACAGATACGCAGTATTTT.

The CDR3 here is CASSLRGKETQYF. In DNA form, the CDR3 reads TGTGCCAGCAGCTTAAGAGGGAAAGAGACCCAGTACTTC. This sequence joins TRBV7-3 and TRBJ2-5, with a possible D match to TRBD2 (5 bases). The germline V gene encodes CDR1 SGHTA and CDR2 FQGTGA. With 1 base removed from V and 3 bases from J, the gap between germline ends came to 6 bases. The CDR3 runs to 13 residues.

This clone has only one observation. Here the CDR3 reads CASRARTSPPGKIYSYEQYF. CDR3 sequence (DNA): TGTGCCAGCAGGGCCCGCACCTCTCCTCCAGGGAAAATCTACTCCTACGAGCAGTACTTC. The chain links TRBV27 to TRBJ2-7, with D possibly TRBD1 on 5 matching bases. The ends were cut back, 6 bases at V and 0 bases at J, with 30 bases in the middle. The length of the CDR3 is 20 residues. Germline V gene lookup returns CDR1 MNHEY and CDR2 SMNVEV (reference sequence).

The chain recombines TRBV6-4 with TRBJ2-3; no definite D call. V lost 4 bases and J lost 1, with 12 bases in between. The CDR3 runs to 15 residues. Germline assignment: CDR1 MRHNA and CDR2 SNTAGT. CDR3 residues: CASSVNAEGTDTQYF. The CDR3 DNA is TGTGCCAGCAGTGTAAACGCAGAAGGCACAGATACGCAGTATTTT.

The CDR3, as DNA: TGTGCCTGGAGTGTAAAGCATAGGAACACCGGGGAGCTGTTTTTT. Translation: CAWSVKHRNTGELFF. The rearrangement uses TRBV30 and TRBJ2-2; D gene unclear. The CDR3 has 15 amino acids. Trimming took 0 bases from V and 1 from J, leaving 9 bases between them. Germline CDR1 GTSNPN, CDR2 SVGIG (reference sequence). Full variable domain (outside the CDR3, taken from reference TRBV30 and TRBJ2-2): SQTIHQWPATLVQPVGSPLSLECTVEGTSNPNLYWYRQAAGRGLQLLFYSVGIGQISSEVPQNLSASRPQDRQFILSSKKLLLSDSGFYLCAWSVKHRNTGELFFGEGSRLTVL.

This chain links TRBV7-8 with TRBJ1-2, with D possibly matching TRBD1 (5 bases). V shed 4 bases and J shed 6 bases, with 21 bases lying between them. The CDR3 sequence is 16 residues long. The germline V gene has CDR1 SGHVS and CDR2 FQNEAQ. CDR3 nucleotide sequence: TGTGCCAGCAGCTCATTGCGGGGCCCGCTAGGGGATGGCTACACCTTC. Protein: CASSSLRGPLGDGYTF. Drawing the rest from reference TRBV7-8 and TRBJ1-2, the complete variable domain is GAGVSQSPRYKVAKRGQDVALRCDPISGHVSLFWYQQALGQGPEFLTYFQNEAQLDKSGLPSDRFFAERPEGSVSTLKIQRTQQEDSAVYLCASSSLRGPLGDGYTFGSGTRLTVV.

The chain couples TRBV6-5 to TRBJ2-5, with D possibly TRBD1 on 6 matching bases. With 4 bases removed from V and 5 bases from J, the gap between germline ends came to 11 bases. Germline-derived CDR1 and CDR2 are MNHEY and SVGAGI. This CDR3 has 13 amino acids. The CDR3 nucleotides read TGTGCCAGCAGTTCAGGGGTGGGTGAGACCCAGTACTTC. Translation gives CASSSGVGETQYF.

The CDR3 coding sequence is TGTGCCAGCCTACAGGGGAGGTACACCGGGGAGCTGTTTTTT. This codes for CASLQGRYTGELFF. The chain couples TRBV6-5 to TRBJ2-2, with D maybe TRBD1 (7 bases). The CDR3 totals 14 residues. Germline V gives CDR1 MNHEY, CDR2 SVGAGI. Between the trimmed V and J ends, which lost 8 bases and 3 bases, there was a span of 13 bases.

The rearrangement joins TRBV6-5 to TRBJ2-1; TRBD2 matches 9 bases. The junction had 6 bases not matched to a gene; V was cut back by 8 bases and J by 7 bases. CDR3 length equals 13 residues. Germline V gene lookup returns CDR1 MNHEY and CDR2 SVGAGI. The CDR3 DNA reads TGTGCCAGCGGGCGGGAGGGCGGGAATGAGCAGTTCTTC. Translated, it gives CASGREGGNEQFF.

This chain links TRBV5-6 with TRBJ2-3, with TRBD2 matching 9 bases. V was pared by 4 bases and J by 0 bases, with 9 bases of the junction left unmatched. The length of the CDR3 is 17 residues. CDR1 and CDR2 from the germline V gene are SGHDT and YYEEEE. The CDR3 nucleotides read TGTGCCAGCAGCCAGGGACTAGCAGCCGATAGCACAGATACGCAGTATTTT. Encoded protein: CASSQGLAADSTDTQYF. Looking up the rest from reference TRBV5-6 and TRBJ2-3 gives the full variable domain: DAGVTQSPTHLIKTRGQQVTLRCSPKSGHDTVSWYQQALGQGPQFIFQYYEEEERQRGNFPDRFSGHQFPNYSSELNVNALLLGDSALYLCASSQGLAADSTDTQYFGPGTRLTVL.

The J gene is TRBJ2-3, the V gene TRBV28, with 7 bases matching TRBD2. Germline V gene data show CDR1 as MDHEN and CDR2 as SYDVKM. J gave up 2 bases and V 1 base, and 3 bases lay outside the gene matches. CDR3 length: 15 amino acids. The CDR3 loop reads CASSLYTSATDTQYF. In DNA form, the CDR3 reads TGTGCCAGCAGTTTATATACTAGCGCCACAGATACGCAGTATTTT.

Turning to this clone: The same CDR3 can be traced to other DNA sequences in this sample. The chain links TRBV29-1 to TRBJ2-1, with TRBD2 identical over 8 bases. The CDR3 contains 13 residues. Per the germline V gene, CDR1 is SQVTM and CDR2 is ANQGSEA. With 6 bases clipped from V and 4 bases from J, the junction kept 5 bases outside the gene matches. The CDR3 protein is CSVLTSGYNEQFF. The CDR3 coding sequence is TGCAGCGTCCTTACTAGCGGTTACAATGAGCAGTTCTTC.

The chain recombines TRBV7-2 with TRBJ2-7, with 16 bases fitting TRBD2. Germline V gene data show CDR1 as SGHTA and CDR2 as FQGNSA. The trim removed 5 bases at V and 5 bases at J, leaving 6 bases unmatched. The CDR3 has 16 amino acids. CDR3 coding DNA: TGTGCCAGCAGCAAAGGGACTAGCGGGAGGGCCAACGAGCAGTACTTC. Translation gives CASSKGTSGRANEQYF.

The V and J genes are TRBV7-2 and TRBJ2-3, with 13 bases fitting TRBD2. Germline CDR1 reads SGHTA; CDR2 reads FQGNSA. The CDR3 contains 17 residues. Trimming took 5 bases from V and 5 from J; bases not matched to a gene: 10. For the CDR3, the DNA is TGTGCCAGCAGCCCAGATGGACTAGCGGGAGATGGAGATACGCAGTATTTT. Amino acid sequence: CASSPDGLAGDGDTQYF.

The CDR3 DNA reads as TGTGCCAGCAGCTTAGGCAGGGGGCCCCTCAATCAGCCCCAGCATTTT. Translation: CASSLGRGPLNQPQHF. This chain uses TRBV13 with TRBJ1-5; TRBD1 matches at 8 bases. Germline-derived CDR1 and CDR2 are PRHDT and FYEKMQ (reference sequence). V trimming: 0 bases; J trimming: 3 bases; junction bases outside the gene matches: 4. This CDR3 is 16 amino acids long.

A few counts support this clone. The V and J genes are TRBV30 and TRBJ1-1, with 8 bases fitting TRBD1. Germline V gives CDR1 GTSNPN, CDR2 SVGIG (reference sequence). The CDR3 covers 15 residues. V lost 2 bases and J lost 0; bases outside the gene matches: 5. In nucleotides, the CDR3 is TGTGCCTGGAGTTCCTGGACAGGGCTGAACACTGAAGCTTTCTTT. Amino acid sequence: CAWSSWTGLNTEAFF.

V usage is TRBV9 and J usage is TRBJ2-7; 8 bases fit TRBD2. V lost 4 bases and J lost 2; bases outside the gene matches: 8. The CDR3 is made up of 15 amino acids. From germline, CDR1 is SGDLS and CDR2 YYNGEE. The CDR3 spells CASSHGGGVTYEQYF. The CDR3 nucleotides read TGTGCCAGCAGCCACGGGGGGGGAGTGACCTACGAGCAGTACTTC.

This chain uses TRBV4-2 with TRBJ2-3; D might be TRBD2 (6 bases). The ends were cut back, 1 base at V and 0 bases at J, with 11 bases in the middle. Germline values: CDR1 LGHNA, CDR2 YNFKEQ. This CDR3 spans 16 amino acids. The CDR3 DNA reads TGTGCCAGCAGCCAAGCGGAGGGTGCGAGCACAGATACGCAGTATTTT. Amino acid sequence: CASSQAEGASTDTQYF.